These T cell receptor beta chains were read from a single sample in a study of T cell responses to AZD1222 COVID-19 vaccine. The assay was immunoSEQ multiplex PCR, and TCRdb's table has in-frame clones only and misses some. This table has around 100,000 clones, around 90% appearing once. Specimen: peripheral blood, collected on day 0 of AZD1222 vaccination. These receptors all stem from an adult in good health. The conserved cysteine and the conserved F or W are not part of the CDR3 here.

ASHGQILAKNIQY TRBJ2-4 TRBV18
ASAGPGQTNEKLF TRBJ1-4 TRBV25-1
ASSLEGTGEKLF TRBJ1-4 TRBV7-9
ASSFFSTSAAYGYT TRBJ1-2 TRBV27
ASSLYSGTGSSPLH TRBJ1-6 TRBV6-2/TRBV6-3
ASSQAGAFGQPQH TRBJ1-5 TRBV4-3
ASSLASGGYEQY TRBJ2-7 TRBV7-2
ASSLGRTGEAF TRBJ1-1 TRBV12-3/TRBV12-4
ASSLGGTQGSGANVLT TRBJ2-6 TRBV5-1
ASRRDSGADTQY TRBJ2-3 TRBV6-5